These 8 T cell receptor beta chains came from one sample sequenced in a study of beta chain features in type 1 diabetes. Points from the study as a whole: For Type 1 diabetes patients, all four CD4+ subsets carried TCRB CDR3s that were moderately but significantly shorter.

Since all of the isolated RNA was reverse transcribed, expressed TCRB transcripts were what got sequenced. Libraries were prepared by immunoSEQ multiplex PCR; TCRdb keeps only in-frame clonotypes and omits some of them. The sample includes 300,000 to 400,000 clones, approximately 10% of them seen just once. Antigens of these TCRs are unknown. The sample consisted of central memory CD4+ T cells from blood. The receptors derive from a young man with type 1 diabetes.

This clone was observed many times. The chain has TRBV29-1 and TRBJ2-1; 12 bases align to TRBD1. This CDR3 has 14 residues. The V and J ends lost 6 bases and 8 bases, in that order; junction bases with no gene match: 8. From germline, CDR1 is SQVTM and CDR2 ANQGSEA. CDR3 sequence: CSVPGTGGLDEQFF. As DNA, the CDR3 is TGCAGCGTACCCGGGACAGGGGGCCTGGATGAGCAGTTCTTC.

This clone was observed at least ten times. This chain links TRBV4-3 with TRBJ1-6; D is unresolved. The germline V gene encodes CDR1 LGHNA and CDR2 YSLEER. V was trimmed by 3 bases and J by 8 bases, leaving 17 bases between them. The length of the CDR3 is 16 residues. CDR3 sequence (DNA): TGCGCCAGCAGCCAGGAGTGGGGTCTTTCCTATTCACCCCTCCACTTT. Its protein is CASSQEWGLSYSPLHF.

The gene calls are TRBV25-1 and TRBJ2-5, with 7 bases matching TRBD1. V lost 3 bases and J lost 5; bases outside the gene matches: 9. The CDR3 is 15 residues long. Germline V gives CDR1 MGHDK, CDR2 SYGVNS. The CDR3 here is CASSDRTGARETQYF. The DNA of the CDR3 is TGTGCCAGCAGTGACCGAACAGGGGCGCGGGAGACCCAGTACTTC.

This clone has more than one count but fewer than ten. This chain joins TRBV14 and TRBJ1-1; D is possibly TRBD1 (5 bases). CDR1 is SGHDN and CDR2 is FVKESK in the germline V gene. This CDR3 has 16 amino acids. Trimming took 1 base from V and 3 from J, leaving 15 bases between them. This CDR3 reads CASSQGHRGLYTEAFF. CDR3 nucleotide sequence: TGTGCCAGCAGCCAAGGTCATCGGGGCCTCTACACTGAAGCTTTCTTT.

With respect to this clone: The same CDR3 can be traced to other DNA sequences in this sample. The genes are TRBV18 and TRBJ2-7, with TRBD1 identical over 12 bases. The CDR3 totals 15 residues. Trimming at V came to 3 bases and at J to 3 bases, leaving 3 bases not matched to a gene. Germline V gene lookup returns CDR1 KGHSH and CDR2 LQKENI. CDR3: CASSPGTGGLYEQYF. CDR3 nucleotide sequence: TGTGCCAGCTCACCGGGGACAGGGGGCCTCTACGAGCAGTACTTC.

This rearrangement joins TRBV11-2 to TRBJ2-5, with D unclear. The CDR3 has 17 amino acids. Germline values: CDR1 SGHAT, CDR2 FQNNGV. Trimming shortened V by 2 bases and J by 7 bases, and 23 bases separated the two germline ends. The CDR3 spells CASSLIKSANLRGTQYF. DNA for the CDR3: TGTGCCAGCAGCTTAATAAAGTCGGCTAATTTACGTGGGACCCAGTACTTC.

This CDR3 is CASTTSGTDTQYF. The CDR3 region has the DNA TGTGCCAGTACGACTAGCGGCACAGATACGCAGTATTTT. This chain links TRBV11-2 with TRBJ2-3, with TRBD2 matching 8 bases. Germline V gene sequence: CDR1 SGHAT, CDR2 FQNNGV. Unmatched junction bases numbered 3, after V lost 9 bases and J lost 1 base. The CDR3 spans 13 residues.

This clone was counted only a few times. The gene calls are TRBV11-2 and TRBJ2-5; 8 bases align to TRBD1. CDR1 is SGHAT and CDR2 is FQNNGV in the germline V gene. J gave up 4 bases and V 5 bases, and 6 bases lay outside the gene matches. CDR3 length equals 14 residues. The CDR3 spells CASSPGQGLETQYF. The CDR3 DNA is TGTGCCAGCAGCCCCGGACAGGGTTTAGAGACCCAGTACTTC.